The 18 T cell receptor beta chains presented below share a single source sample, sequenced in a study of T cells after yellow fever vaccination. TCRdb re-analysed the 5' RACE reads in MiXCR, keeping a single row per CDR3 protein. The sample includes some 300,000 distinct CDR3 sequences, 7.5% to 9% of them seen just once. This specimen was CD4+ T cells sorted from PBMCs, taken 5 days after the yellow fever booster vaccination. The receptors derive from a man aged 18 to 30 who received the YFV17D yellow fever vaccine.

The gene calls are TRBV29-1 and TRBJ2-1; 10 positions agree with TRBD2. The CDR3 length is 14 residues. Germline loops: CDR1 SQVTM, CDR2 ANQGSEA. V shed 7 bases, J shed 2 bases, and the junction held 5 bases outside the gene matches. The CDR3: CSARSGGAYNEQFF. The CDR3 DNA reads as TGCAGCGCCCGAAGCGGGGGGGCCTACAATGAGCAGTTCTTC.

The chain uses TRBV19 and TRBJ1-1; D is ambiguous. Trimming stripped 3 bases from V and 1 base from J, with 12 bases between. This CDR3 spans 15 amino acids. Germline V gene data show CDR1 as LNHDA and CDR2 as SQIVND (reference sequence). The CDR3 region has the DNA TGTGCCAGTAGTATGTGGACGTGGGGGAACACTGAAGCTTTCTTT. Protein: CASSMWTWGNTEAFF.

This clonotype appeared a few times. The rearrangement uses TRBV20-1 and TRBJ2-3; TRBD2 agrees at 8 bases. With V trimmed by 5 bases and J by 4 bases, 14 bases remained unmatched. Germline assignment: CDR1 DFQATT and CDR2 SNEGSKA (reference sequence). The CDR3 spans 16 residues. This CDR3 reads CSAPSRGGSSADTQYF. The CDR3 DNA is TGCAGTGCTCCCTCACGGGGGGGATCCTCCGCAGATACGCAGTATTTT.

The gene calls are TRBV4-1 and TRBJ1-2; D is undetermined. V lost 0 bases and J lost 4, with 9 bases in between. The CDR3 consists of 14 residues. The germline V gene encodes CDR1 MGHRA and CDR2 YSYEKL. The CDR3 reads CASSQEGTVYGYTF. The CDR3, as DNA: TGCGCCAGCAGCCAAGAAGGCACTGTCTATGGCTACACCTTC.

The sample holds many counts of this clonotype. V and J are TRBV20-1 and TRBJ1-5; possibly TRBD1 for D (5 bases). The CDR3 runs 13 residues. Trimming took off 7 bases at V and 2 bases at J, with 12 bases between the two ends. Per germline, CDR1 DFQATT and CDR2 SNEGSKA (reference sequence). The CDR3 loop is CSGSGDGNQPQHF. CDR3 DNA sequence: TGCAGTGGAAGCGGGGACGGCAATCAGCCCCAGCATTTT.

J is TRBJ1-2 and V is TRBV29-1; D possibly corresponds to TRBD1 (5 bases). The CDR3 runs 13 residues. The germline V and J ends were trimmed by 2 bases and 5 bases, with 12 bases remaining between them. Germline V lookup: CDR1 SQVTM, CDR2 ANQGSEA. The CDR3 loop reads CSVERLAGYGYTF. The CDR3 DNA reads as TGCAGCGTTGAAAGGCTTGCAGGGTATGGCTACACCTTC.

V and J are TRBV24-1 and TRBJ2-3; the match to TRBD2 covers 8 bases. Germline values: CDR1 KGHDR, CDR2 SFDVKD. Trimming cost V 5 bases and J 2 bases; bases outside gene matches: 8. The CDR3 length is 16 residues. The CDR3 protein is CATSGRAGAVTDTQYF. The CDR3 coding sequence is TGTGCCACCAGTGGCCGAGCGGGGGCCGTCACAGATACGCAGTATTTT.

As to this clonotype: One base away lies a much larger clone, so this may be a sequencing read error. This sequence joins TRBV7-9 and TRBJ2-5; 7 nucleotides match TRBD2. Germline CDR1 and CDR2: SEHNR and FQNEAQ (reference sequence). The ends lost 5 bases at V and 3 bases at J; junction bases unmatched: 6. The CDR3 sequence is 14 residues long. In DNA, the CDR3 is TGTGCCAGCAGCCCCGGACTAGAGGAAGAGACCCAGTACTTC. Encoded protein: CASSPGLEEETQYF.

The V and J genes are TRBV29-1 and TRBJ1-6; 10 bases match TRBD1. Germline assignment: CDR1 SQVTM and CDR2 ANQGSEA. J was trimmed by 8 bases and V by 7 bases; bases with no gene match: 5. The CDR3 extends over 13 amino acids. The CDR3 protein is CSARQGADSPLHF. For the CDR3, the DNA is TGCAGCGCTAGACAGGGGGCGGATTCACCCCTCCACTTT.

The chain has TRBV6-6 and TRBJ2-5, with 10 positions matching TRBD1. This CDR3 comprises 16 residues. The ends lost 2 bases at V and 5 bases at J; junction bases unmatched: 8. Germline V gives CDR1 MNHNY, CDR2 SVGAGI (reference sequence). The CDR3 is CASSYGDRGPGETQYF. The CDR3 nucleotides read TGTGCCAGCAGTTACGGGGACAGGGGCCCTGGGGAGACCCAGTACTTC.

This clonotype was seen many times. This chain links TRBV5-6 with TRBJ2-3, with a possible D match to TRBD1 (6 bases). This CDR3 spans 17 amino acids. CDR1 SGHDT and CDR2 YYEEEE come from the germline V gene. Trimming stripped 4 bases from V and 1 base from J, with 19 bases between. The CDR3 reads CASSTGQTYSGTDTQYF. As DNA, the CDR3 is TGTGCCAGCAGCACCGGACAGACCTACAGTGGCACAGATACGCAGTATTTT.

V is TRBV19 and J is TRBJ1-1, with 7 bases matching TRBD1. V shed 9 bases and J 4 bases; nucleotides not matched to a gene: 8. The CDR3 is made up of 13 amino acids. Per the germline V gene, CDR1 is LNHDA and CDR2 is SQIVND (reference sequence). DNA of the CDR3: TGTGCCAGCCGGTACAGGGGAGGCACTGAAGCTTTCTTT. This codes for CASRYRGGTEAFF. Looking up the rest from reference TRBV19 and TRBJ1-1 gives the full variable domain: DGGITQSPKYLFRKEGQNVTLSCEQNLNHDAMYWYRQDPGQGLRLIYYSQIVNDFQKGDIAEGYSVSREKKESFPLTVTSAQKNPTAFYLCASRYRGGTEAFFGQGTRLTVV.

This clonotype was counted many times. One junction end disagrees with the germline gene, perhaps due to a read error. The chain links TRBV5-1 to TRBJ2-1; 12 bases match TRBD2. Per the germline V gene, CDR1 is SGHRS and CDR2 is YFSETQ. The CDR3 covers 16 residues. The CDR3 spells CASSLTSGGSYNEQFF. The CDR3 coding sequence is TGTGCCAGCAGTTTGACTAGCGGGGGTTCCTACAATGAGCAGTTCTTC.

This clonotype was counted between two and nine times. V gene TRBV18 combines with J gene TRBJ2-3; perhaps TRBD1 as D (5 bases). This CDR3 is built from 16 residues. The V end was cut by 3 bases, the J end by 0 bases, with 13 bases between. Looked up from germline, CDR1 is KGHSH and CDR2 is LQKENI. CDR3 sequence reads: CASSPQGATSTDTQYF. In DNA form, the CDR3 reads TGTGCCAGCTCACCCCAGGGTGCGACTAGCACAGATACGCAGTATTTT.

This clonotype was recorded a few times. The V and J genes are TRBV29-1 and TRBJ1-1; TRBD1 matches at 9 bases. The J segment lost 5 bases and the V segment lost 7 bases, leaving 11 bases of the junction unmatched. Germline V lookup: CDR1 SQVTM, CDR2 ANQGSEA. This CDR3 comprises 14 residues. The CDR3 DNA is TGCAGCGCAGGAAGGACAGGGGTAAGAACTGAAGCTTTCTTT. Its translation: CSAGRTGVRTEAFF.

This chain connects TRBV5-1 to TRBJ1-2, with 8 bases matching TRBD1. The CDR3 sequence is 15 residues long. V lost 3 bases and J lost 3; bases outside the gene matches: 7. Looked up from germline, CDR1 is SGHRS and CDR2 is YFSETQ. CDR3 loop: CASSSNPGQDYGYTF. Written as DNA, the CDR3 is TGCGCCAGCAGCTCTAACCCGGGACAGGACTATGGCTACACCTTC.

This clonotype came up a few times. The rearrangement joins TRBV6-6 to TRBJ1-3, with unresolved D. Trimming removed 0 bases at V and 4 bases at J, with 4 bases between. From germline, CDR1 is MNHNY and CDR2 SVGAGI (reference sequence). This CDR3 comprises 13 residues. CDR3 in amino acids: CASSYSPGNTIYF. CDR3 sequence (DNA): TGTGCCAGCAGTTACTCGCCCGGAAACACCATATATTTT.

This clonotype was recorded a few times. This sequence joins TRBV20-1 and TRBJ2-1; D may be TRBD2 (6 bases). V was trimmed by 3 bases and J by 3 bases, leaving 12 bases between them. Germline-derived CDR1 and CDR2 are DFQATT and SNEGSKA (reference sequence). This CDR3 region has 14 residues. The CDR3 DNA sequence: TGCAGTGCTAGGGTGGCGGGGAGCTACAATGAGCAGTTCTTC. Residues: CSARVAGSYNEQFF.